These 31 T cell receptor beta chains were all obtained from the same sample, sequenced in a study of control samples from healthy donors and cancer patients. Generated by immunoSEQ multiplex PCR, the TCRdb table keeps only in-frame clones and is missing some. The table includes approximately 89,000 clones, more than 75% detected once. The sequencing sample was made of blood. Source of these receptors: a man aged 50 to 59 in good health.

The chain recombines TRBV7-2 with TRBJ1-1; no clear D. This CDR3 is 14 amino acids long. V lost 2 bases and J 4 bases, leaving 11 bases between the germline ends. Germline V gene sequence: CDR1 SGHTA, CDR2 FQGNSA. CDR3 region: CASSLWQVSTEAFF. The CDR3 region has the DNA TGTGCCAGCAGCTTATGGCAGGTTAGCACTGAAGCTTTCTTT.

This clone appeared a single time. The genes are TRBV5-1 and TRBJ1-5; 11 bases match TRBD1. The CDR3 length is 17 residues. Germline V gives CDR1 SGHRS, CDR2 YFSETQ. Losses at the gene ends were 4 bases for V and 0 bases for J; bases not matched to a gene: 6. CDR3 nucleotide sequence: TGCGCCAGCAGCCCCGGACAGGGGGCATATAGCAATCAGCCCCAGCATTTT. Amino acid sequence: CASSPGQGAYSNQPQHF.

The gene calls are TRBV6-5 and TRBJ1-2, with TRBD1 matching over 10 bases. The V gene's germline CDR1 is MNHEY and CDR2 SVGAGI. The length of the CDR3 is 13 residues. After removal of 6 bases from V and 8 bases from J, the junction contained 6 bases not matched to a gene. The CDR3 DNA follows: TGTGCCAGCAGCCTAGGACAGGGGGGCGGCTACACCTTC. It specifies CASSLGQGGGYTF.

This clone has only one observation. The CDR3: CATSDQRGQGVTDTQYF. CDR3 bases: TGTGCCACCAGTGACCAACGGGGACAGGGAGTCACAGATACGCAGTATTTT. The V call is TRBV24-1, the J call TRBJ2-3; 9 bases are shared with TRBD1. The V gene's germline CDR1 is KGHDR and CDR2 SFDVKD. The CDR3 has 17 amino acids. V lost 4 bases, J lost 2 bases, and 9 bases stayed unmatched.

V gene TRBV7-2 combines with J gene TRBJ2-1; no clear D gene. The V and J ends lost 1 base and 3 bases respectively, with 4 bases between them. The V gene's germline CDR1 is SGHTA and CDR2 FQGNSA. The CDR3 spans 13 residues. CDR3 amino acids: CASSLVSYNEQFF. CDR3 in DNA: TGTGCCAGCAGCTTAGTGAGCTACAATGAGCAGTTCTTC. The full variable domain, its missing parts supplied by reference TRBV7-2 and TRBJ2-1, is GAGVSQSPSNKVTEKGKDVELRCDPISGHTALYWYRQSLGQGLEFLIYFQGNSAPDKSGLPSDRFSAERTGGSVSTLTIQRTQQEDSAVYLCASSLVSYNEQFFGPGTRLTVL.

CDR3 loop: CASSQVLGETQYF. DNA for the CDR3: TGTGCCAGCAGCCAAGTCCTAGGGGAGACCCAGTACTTC. This chain uses TRBV3-1 (or the pseudogene TRBV3-2) with TRBJ2-5; D remains ambiguous. The CDR3 consists of 13 residues. V shed 1 base and J shed 5 bases, with 8 bases lying between them. Germline assignment: CDR1 LGHDT and CDR2 YNNKEL (reference sequence).

The chain couples TRBV20-1 to TRBJ1-5, with a possible D match to TRBD1 (6 bases). In germline, CDR1 is DFQATT, CDR2 SNEGSKA (reference sequence). V lost 3 bases to trimming and J lost 5 bases, with 8 bases between them. The CDR3 has 12 residues. The CDR3 sequence: CSASGGYQPQHF. CDR3 sequence (DNA): TGCAGTGCTAGTGGGGGCTATCAGCCCCAGCATTTT.

The V and J genes are TRBV12-3 or TRBV12-4 and TRBJ1-1, with TRBD1 matching 9 bases. The CDR3 sequence is 13 residues long. V lost 8 bases, J lost 1 base, and 2 bases stayed unmatched. The CDR3 coding sequence is TGTGCCAGCCTGGGACAGGGGAACACTGAAGCTTTCTTT. Its protein is CASLGQGNTEAFF.

The gene calls are TRBV15 and TRBJ2-3; 8 bases match TRBD2. CDR1 and CDR2 (germline): LNHNV, YYDKDF (reference sequence). V shed 1 base and J 0 bases; nucleotides not matched to a gene: 3. The CDR3 has 16 residues. For the CDR3, the DNA is TGTGCCACCAGCAGAGGCGGGGGGAGTAGCACAGATACGCAGTATTTT. Translating gives CATSRGGGSSTDTQYF.

This CDR3 reads CASSFQEGNEQFF. Written as DNA, the CDR3 is TGTGCCAGCAGTTTCCAGGAGGGCAATGAGCAGTTCTTC. The chain links TRBV27 to TRBJ2-1; tentative D call: TRBD2 (6 bases). This CDR3 is built from 13 residues. From germline, CDR1 is MNHEY and CDR2 SMNVEV (reference sequence). The ends were cut back, 3 bases at V and 6 bases at J, with 9 bases in the middle.

The chain carries TRBV6-2 or TRBV6-3 and TRBJ2-7; D gene unclear. The CDR3 is made up of 11 amino acids. Germline V gene data show CDR1 as MNHEY and CDR2 as SVGEGT. V was pared by 4 bases and J by 7 bases, with 8 bases between. The CDR3, as DNA: TGTGCCAGCAGTTCGGTGGCAGAGCAGTACGTC. Translating gives CASSSVAEQYV.

The genes are TRBV5-4 and TRBJ1-2, with a weak D call TRBD1 (5 bases). This CDR3 region has 14 residues. Germline V gene data show CDR1 as SGHNT and CDR2 as YYREEE (reference sequence). V lost 3 bases, J lost 1 base, and 10 bases lay in between. The DNA for the CDR3 is TGTGCCAGCAGCTCCCGGGACTATAACTATGGCTACACCTTC. Translated, it gives CASSSRDYNYGYTF.

The gene calls are TRBV6-1 and TRBJ2-5; the D gene is possibly TRBD1 (6 bases). The ends were cut back, 3 bases at V and 4 bases at J, with 12 bases in the middle. This CDR3 spans 14 amino acids. Germline CDR1 is MNHNS and CDR2 is SASEGT. This CDR3 reads CASSDQGRRETQYF. In nucleotides, the CDR3 is TGTGCCAGCAGTGACCAGGGGCGACGAGAGACCCAGTACTTC.

The rearrangement joins TRBV28 to TRBJ1-6; D call uncertain. V was pared by 5 bases and J by 7 bases, with 15 bases between. Germline CDR1 reads MDHEN; CDR2 reads SYDVKM. There are 15 residues in the CDR3. CDR3 amino acids: CASSPIPVVNSPLHF. DNA of the CDR3: TGTGCCAGCAGTCCCATACCGGTAGTAAATTCACCCCTCCACTTT.

The genes are TRBV18 and TRBJ1-2, with 8 bases that match TRBD1. The CDR3 runs 14 residues. Germline-derived CDR1 and CDR2 are KGHSH and LQKENI. V was pared by 5 bases and J by 6 bases, with 8 bases of the junction left unmatched. The CDR3 DNA sequence: TGTGCCAGCTCAAGGACAGGGTACGAGGATGGCTACACCTTC. It specifies CASSRTGYEDGYTF.

This clone is a singleton in its sample. The rearrangement uses TRBV11-2 and TRBJ2-1, with 7 positions matching TRBD2. V shed 1 base and J 5 bases; nucleotides not matched to a gene: 5. The CDR3 has 15 amino acids. Looked up from germline, CDR1 is SGHAT and CDR2 is FQNNGV. Here the CDR3 reads CASSLVRTRDNEQFF. The DNA of the CDR3 is TGTGCCAGCAGCTTAGTCAGGACTAGGGACAATGAGCAGTTCTTC. Full variable domain (outside the CDR3, taken from reference TRBV11-2 and TRBJ2-1): EAGVAQSPRYKIIEKRQSVAFWCNPISGHATLYWYQQILGQGPKLLIQFQNNGVVDDSQLPKDRFSAERLKGVDSTLKIQPAKLEDSAVYLCASSLVRTRDNEQFFGPGTRLTVL.

The V gene is TRBV11-3, the J gene TRBJ2-3; unclear D gene. V was clipped by 2 bases and J by 1 base, with 7 bases between them. Germline V gives CDR1 SGHNT, CDR2 YENEEA. This CDR3 has 14 residues. The CDR3 protein is CASSLLRGTDTQYF. The CDR3 nucleotides read TGTGCCAGCAGCTTATTACGTGGCACAGATACGCAGTATTTT. Drawing the rest from reference TRBV11-3 and TRBJ2-3, the complete variable domain is EAGVVQSPRYKIIEKKQPVAFWCNPISGHNTLYWYLQNLGQGPELLIRYENEEAVDDSQLPKDRFSAERLKGVDSTLKIQPAELGDSAVYLCASSLLRGTDTQYFGPGTRLTVL.

The CDR3 region has the DNA TGTGCCAGCACCCACCCGGGGTCCTACGAGCAGTACTTC. Its protein is CASTHPGSYEQYF. V usage is TRBV5-4 and J usage is TRBJ2-7, with D possibly matching TRBD2 (5 bases). Germline V CDR1 and CDR2: SGHNT, YYREEE (reference sequence). The length of the CDR3 is 13 residues. The ends were cut back, 6 bases at V and 1 base at J, with 11 bases in the middle.

The chain carries TRBV15 and TRBJ2-1; TRBD2 agrees at 10 bases. The CDR3 sequence is 16 residues long. Looked up from germline, CDR1 is LNHNV and CDR2 is YYDKDF (reference sequence). V shed 0 bases, J shed 8 bases, and the junction held 7 bases outside the gene matches. The chain's CDR3 is CATSRELAGVIHEQFF. The CDR3 coding sequence is TGTGCCACCAGCAGAGAGCTAGCGGGAGTTATCCATGAGCAGTTCTTC.

The CDR3 protein is CATSRDTRPGSSNEKLFF. The CDR3 DNA is TGTGCCACCAGCAGAGATACCAGGCCAGGTTCATCTAATGAAAAACTGTTTTTT. V and J are TRBV15 and TRBJ1-4, with no clear D. Trimming took 0 bases from V and 3 from J, leaving 17 bases between them. This CDR3 spans 18 amino acids. Germline V gene sequence: CDR1 LNHNV, CDR2 YYDKDF (reference sequence).

The chain joins TRBV5-1 to TRBJ2-1; D is perhaps TRBD1 or TRBD2 (5 bases each). V was cut by 0 bases and J by 8 bases, with 9 bases left in between. CDR1 SGHRS and CDR2 YFSETQ come from the germline V gene. This CDR3 contains 13 residues. The CDR3 DNA reads as TGCGCCAGCAGCTTGGGGGGGTCCGATGAGCAGTTCTTC. It specifies CASSLGGSDEQFF.

This sequence joins TRBV19 and TRBJ1-5, with D maybe TRBD1 (5 bases). The V end lost 3 bases, the J end lost 9 bases, and 15 bases lay between the germline ends. There are 14 residues in the CDR3. CDR1 is LNHDA and CDR2 is SQIVND in the germline V gene (reference sequence). Written as DNA, the CDR3 is TGTGCCAGTAGTATCGGGGCCCTCGGTGGGCCCCAGCATTTT. Amino acids: CASSIGALGGPQHF.

The J gene is TRBJ2-1, the V gene TRBV9, with 14 bases that match TRBD2. V shed 2 bases and J 7 bases; nucleotides not matched to a gene: 5. The CDR3 extends over 16 amino acids. Looked up from germline, CDR1 is SGDLS and CDR2 is YYNGEE. The CDR3 DNA sequence: TGTGCCAGCAGCGTGTCCGGGACTAGCGGGGGAAATGAGCAGTTCTTC. Its translation: CASSVSGTSGGNEQFF.

The chain carries TRBV5-1 and TRBJ1-4, with a possible D match to TRBD1 (6 bases). Germline CDR1 SGHRS, CDR2 YFSETQ. The CDR3 is 16 residues long. Trimming removed 0 bases from V and 0 bases from J, with 9 bases in between. The CDR3 DNA reads TGCGCCAGCAGCTTGGGGGACACTGCAACTAATGAAAAACTGTTTTTT. Translated: CASSLGDTATNEKLFF.

The chain combines TRBV24-1 with TRBJ2-1, with D hard to call. With 0 bases removed from V and 7 bases from J, the gap between germline ends came to 3 bases. There are 12 residues in the CDR3. Germline V lookup: CDR1 KGHDR, CDR2 SFDVKD. The CDR3 nucleotides are TGTGCCACCAGTGATTTGGCGAATGAGCAGTTCTTC. Its translation: CATSDLANEQFF.

This chain connects TRBV9 to TRBJ2-3; D gene uncertain. V was pared by 1 base and J by 0 bases, with 6 bases between. Germline lookup yields CDR1 SGDLS and CDR2 YYNGEE. This CDR3 contains 14 residues. The DNA of the CDR3 is TGTGCCAGCAGCGTACAAGTAAGCACAGATACGCAGTATTTT. Amino acid sequence: CASSVQVSTDTQYF.

V usage is TRBV30 and J usage is TRBJ2-3, with 9 bases fitting TRBD2. The CDR3 is 17 residues long. J lost 8 bases, V lost 5 bases, and 20 bases had no gene match. In germline, CDR1 is GTSNPN, CDR2 SVGIG (reference sequence). CDR3: CAWYSLGAGGPRLTQYF. The DNA of the CDR3 is TGTGCCTGGTATTCCCTGGGGGCGGGGGGGCCCCGGCTTACGCAGTATTTT. Combining the CDR3 with reference TRBV30 and TRBJ2-3 gives the whole variable domain SQTIHQWPATLVQPVGSPLSLECTVEGTSNPNLYWYRQAAGRGLQLLFYSVGIGQISSEVPQNLSASRPQDRQFILSSKKLLLSDSGFYLCAWYSLGAGGPRLTQYFGPGTRLTVL.

The CDR3 DNA is TGTGCCAGCAGCTTGGGCAGGGGTGCCGGGGAGCTGTTTTTT. This sequence encodes CASSLGRGAGELFF. This chain connects TRBV5-4 to TRBJ2-2; a weak D match, TRBD1 (6 bases). Germline CDR1 is SGHNT and CDR2 is YYREEE (reference sequence). The CDR3 covers 14 residues. The ends were cut back, 0 bases at V and 6 bases at J, with 9 bases in the middle.

V is TRBV10-3 and J is TRBJ2-5; TRBD2 agrees at 8 bases. CDR1 is ENHRY and CDR2 is SYGVKD in the germline V gene. J lost 5 bases, V lost 1 base, and 6 bases had no gene match. The CDR3 consists of 15 residues. CDR3 DNA sequence: TGTGCCATCAGTGAGTTATCGGGGGGGCAGGAGACCCAGTACTTC. It yields the protein CAISELSGGQETQYF.

The rearrangement links TRBV13 to TRBJ2-5; possibly TRBD1 for D (6 bases). V was cut by 3 bases and J by 2 bases, with 10 bases left in between. Germline CDR1 is PRHDT and CDR2 is FYEKMQ (reference sequence). The CDR3 consists of 14 residues. The DNA of the CDR3 is TGTGCCAGCAGCTTCAGGGGCGGGCAAGAGACCCAGTACTTC. Amino acids: CASSFRGGQETQYF.

A few counts support this clone. The chain recombines TRBV6-2 or TRBV6-3 with TRBJ1-2; D is unclear. Trimming removed 3 bases from V and 4 bases from J, with 9 bases in between. Germline CDR1 is MNHEY and CDR2 is SVGEGT. This CDR3 contains 13 residues. CDR3 in amino acids: CASSYLERYGYTF. The CDR3 nucleotides are TGTGCCAGCAGTTATTTGGAGCGCTATGGCTACACCTTC.